This is a list of T cell receptor beta chains from one sample in a study of blood T cell repertoires in COVID-19. Only in-frame clones appear in the TCRdb table, and some are missing; sequencing was by immunoSEQ multiplex PCR. The sample lists roughly 130,000 clones, more than 75% occurring once. The sample comprised peripheral blood. Every receptor here comes from a woman aged 60-70 years with acute or convalescent COVID-19. CDR3s include the opening cysteine and the closing phenylalanine or tryptophan. Each record gives: J gene, clone size, D gene, V gene, CDR3 DNA, CDR3 protein. The D gene is left open where the match is weak. Expanded clones get a size class; other rows say once, few or many, or leave the size out.

j_gene: TRBJ1-5
abundance: .
d_gene: .
v_gene: TRBV28
CDR3nt: TGTGCCAGCAGTCCCACTTTGTTGCCCCAGCATTTT
CDR3aa: CASSPTLLPQHF

j_gene: TRBJ1-2
abundance: .
d_gene: .
v_gene: TRBV12-3/TRBV12-4
CDR3nt: TGTGCCAGCAGCCCCAGGGTTAACTATGGCTACACCTTC
CDR3aa: CASSPRVNYGYTF

j_gene: TRBJ2-5
abundance: once
d_gene: .
v_gene: TRBV11-2
CDR3nt: TGTGCCAGCAGCTATTGGACTAAAAGGGAGACCCAGTACTTC
CDR3aa: CASSYWTKRETQYF

j_gene: TRBJ1-2
abundance: .
d_gene: .
v_gene: TRBV10-1
CDR3nt: TGCGCCAGCAGTGAATTGGTGCTTCCGGGTGGCTACACCTTC
CDR3aa: CASSELVLPGGYTF

j_gene: TRBJ2-3
abundance: .
d_gene: TRBD2
v_gene: TRBV7-9
CDR3nt: TGTGCCAGCACCCACGCGGGAGGGCCAGATACGCAGTATTTT
CDR3aa: CASTHAGGPDTQYF

j_gene: TRBJ1-1
abundance: .
d_gene: TRBD1
v_gene: TRBV12-5
CDR3nt: TGTGCTAGTGGGCCCGCCAGGGGGTCCGGGGACACTGAAGCTTTCTTT
CDR3aa: CASGPARGSGDTEAFF

j_gene: TRBJ1-2
abundance: .
d_gene: .
v_gene: TRBV19
CDR3nt: TGTGCCAGTAGTAGGAGGACCTACCGCGATTATGGCTACACCTTC
CDR3aa: CASSRRTYRDYGYTF

j_gene: TRBJ1-3
abundance: .
d_gene: .
v_gene: TRBV6-5
CDR3nt: TGTGCCAGCAGTCCCCCCGCGGAGGGTACCATATATTTT
CDR3aa: CASSPPAEGTIYF

j_gene: TRBJ1-1
abundance: .
d_gene: TRBD1
v_gene: TRBV3-1/TRBV3-2
CDR3nt: TGTGCCAGCAGCCAAGAGTCGGGGACAGTTGAAGCTTTCTTT
CDR3aa: CASSQESGTVEAFF

j_gene: TRBJ2-2
abundance: .
d_gene: TRBD1
v_gene: TRBV19
CDR3nt: TGTGCCAGTAGTGTTGGACAGGGTGTGGGCACCGGGGAGCTGTTTTTT
CDR3aa: CASSVGQGVGTGELFF

j_gene: TRBJ1-4
abundance: .
d_gene: .
v_gene: TRBV7-9
CDR3nt: TGTGCCAGCAGCTTAGGAGGAGGAACTAATGAAAAACTGTTTTTT
CDR3aa: CASSLGGGTNEKLFF

j_gene: TRBJ2-5
abundance: .
d_gene: .
v_gene: TRBV15
CDR3nt: TGTGCCACCAGCAAACCACGGGGGGCTAGCGGCCAAGAGACCCAGTACTTC
CDR3aa: CATSKPRGASGQETQYF

j_gene: TRBJ1-1
abundance: .
d_gene: .
v_gene: TRBV29-1
CDR3nt: TGCAGCGCTGGAGGACGGTTTGAAGCTTTCTTT
CDR3aa: CSAGGRFEAFF

j_gene: TRBJ2-4
abundance: .
d_gene: .
v_gene: TRBV18
CDR3nt: TGTGCCAGCTCACCACCGGGGGGGCGCATAAACATTCAGTACTTC
CDR3aa: CASSPPGGRINIQYF

j_gene: TRBJ1-6
abundance: few
d_gene: TRBD1
v_gene: TRBV6-5
CDR3nt: TGTGCCACCTTCATAACAGGGGTTGCCCTCCACTTT
CDR3aa: CATFITGVALHF

j_gene: TRBJ1-2
abundance: once
d_gene: .
v_gene: TRBV27
CDR3nt: TGTGCCAGCAGTTTATACCCGGACTCTGGCTACACCTTC
CDR3aa: CASSLYPDSGYTF

j_gene: TRBJ1-2
abundance: .
d_gene: .
v_gene: TRBV6-1
CDR3nt: TGTGCCAGCAGTGAACAGGGGTTGGGGGGCTACACCTTC
CDR3aa: CASSEQGLGGYTF

j_gene: TRBJ1-4
abundance: .
d_gene: TRBD1
v_gene: TRBV28
CDR3nt: TGTGCCAGCAGTTCCGGACAGGGTTTCGAAAAACTGTTTTTT
CDR3aa: CASSSGQGFEKLFF

j_gene: TRBJ2-1
abundance: .
d_gene: .
v_gene: TRBV7-6
CDR3nt: TGTGCCAGCAGTCTCCCTGGGGGGTCCTACAATGAGCAGTTCTTC
CDR3aa: CASSLPGGSYNEQFF

j_gene: TRBJ1-2
abundance: .
d_gene: .
v_gene: TRBV18
CDR3nt: TGTGCCAGCTCACCAAATGTCAAGGAGGTCTACACCTTC
CDR3aa: CASSPNVKEVYTF

j_gene: TRBJ2-2
abundance: once
d_gene: .
v_gene: TRBV6-5
CDR3nt: TGTGCCAGCAGGACTACAACCGACACCGGGGAGCTGTTTTTT
CDR3aa: CASRTTTDTGELFF

j_gene: TRBJ1-1
abundance: .
d_gene: .
v_gene: TRBV7-2
CDR3nt: TGTGCCAGCAGCTTACGTTGGGGGGGTGAAGCTTTCTTT
CDR3aa: CASSLRWGGEAFF

j_gene: TRBJ2-2
abundance: .
d_gene: TRBD2
v_gene: TRBV9
CDR3nt: TGTGCCAGTAGCCTGGGGGACTATGGGGAGCTGTTTTTT
CDR3aa: CASSLGDYGELFF

j_gene: TRBJ2-1
abundance: .
d_gene: TRBD1
v_gene: TRBV5-1
CDR3nt: TGCGCCAGCAGCCAGGGGACAGGCTACTACAATGAGCAGTTCTTC
CDR3aa: CASSQGTGYYNEQFF

j_gene: TRBJ1-6
abundance: .
d_gene: TRBD1
v_gene: TRBV7-9
CDR3nt: TGTGCCACCACCACCCCGGGACAGGGCGTTGAGAGTGGTTCACCCCTCCACTTT
CDR3aa: CATTTPGQGVESGSPLHF

j_gene: TRBJ2-5
abundance: .
d_gene: TRBD1
v_gene: TRBV19
CDR3nt: TGTGCCAGTAGTATAGGGGGACAGCTCCAAGAGACCCAGTACTTC
CDR3aa: CASSIGGQLQETQYF

j_gene: TRBJ2-1
abundance: .
d_gene: .
v_gene: TRBV3-1/TRBV3-2
CDR3nt: TGTGCCAGCGGAGGGTTCAACTACAATGAGCAGTTCTTC
CDR3aa: CASGGFNYNEQFF

j_gene: TRBJ2-3
abundance: .
d_gene: TRBD2
v_gene: TRBV5-1
CDR3nt: TGCGCCAGCAGCCCTGACCTGGGGACTAGCGTTGGAGATACGCAGTATTTT
CDR3aa: CASSPDLGTSVGDTQYF

j_gene: TRBJ2-2
abundance: .
d_gene: TRBD2
v_gene: TRBV4-2
CDR3nt: TGTGCCAGCAGCCAAAAAGGTAGCGGGACGTCCACCGGGGAGCTGTTTTTT
CDR3aa: CASSQKGSGTSTGELFF

j_gene: TRBJ2-1
abundance: .
d_gene: TRBD2
v_gene: TRBV2
CDR3nt: TGTGCCAGCAGACTAGCGCACAATGAGCAGTTCTTC
CDR3aa: CASRLAHNEQFF

j_gene: TRBJ1-2
abundance: once
d_gene: TRBD1
v_gene: TRBV5-1
CDR3nt: TGCGCCAGCAGCTTGGCACTGCAGGGGGGATTGGGCTACACCTTC
CDR3aa: CASSLALQGGLGYTF

j_gene: TRBJ1-1
abundance: .
d_gene: TRBD1
v_gene: TRBV3-1/TRBV3-2
CDR3nt: TGTGCCAGCAGCCATCGGACAGGGGGTCGTCGATTGAACACTGAAGCTTTCTTT
CDR3aa: CASSHRTGGRRLNTEAFF

j_gene: TRBJ1-2
abundance: once
d_gene: TRBD1
v_gene: TRBV3-1/TRBV3-2
CDR3nt: TGTGCCAGCAGCCCTCAAGTAGCAGGACAGGGGGACGGTGGCTACACCTTC
CDR3aa: CASSPQVAGQGDGGYTF

j_gene: TRBJ2-5
abundance: .
d_gene: TRBD2
v_gene: TRBV7-7
CDR3nt: TGTGCTAGCAGCACCGGGACTAGCGGGACGGAGACCCAGTACTTC
CDR3aa: CASSTGTSGTETQYF

j_gene: TRBJ2-5
abundance: .
d_gene: .
v_gene: TRBV12-3/TRBV12-4
CDR3nt: TGTGCCAGCCGACCGGGAGCGGGGACCCAGTACTTC
CDR3aa: CASRPGAGTQYF

j_gene: TRBJ1-1
abundance: .
d_gene: TRBD1
v_gene: TRBV4-1
CDR3nt: TGCGCCAGCAGCCGCACACCGGGACAGGGGGCGCAAGTTGAAGCTTTCTTT
CDR3aa: CASSRTPGQGAQVEAFF

j_gene: TRBJ2-3
abundance: .
d_gene: TRBD2
v_gene: TRBV4-1
CDR3nt: TGCGCCAGCAGTCTCGGGCTAGCGGGACGTGGAGATACGCAGTATTTT
CDR3aa: CASSLGLAGRGDTQYF

j_gene: TRBJ1-5
abundance: .
d_gene: .
v_gene: TRBV18
CDR3nt: TGTGCCAGCTCACCACAGAATAGGGGAAACAATCAGCCCCAGCATTTT
CDR3aa: CASSPQNRGNNQPQHF

j_gene: TRBJ1-1
abundance: .
d_gene: .
v_gene: TRBV4-2
CDR3nt: TGTGCCAGCAGCCAAGAGAGGATGCTACGGAACACTGAAGCTTTCTTT
CDR3aa: CASSQERMLRNTEAFF

j_gene: TRBJ2-1
abundance: once
d_gene: TRBD2
v_gene: TRBV7-2
CDR3nt: TGTGCCAGCAGCCTGGACGTTCGAGGTTCTAGCGGGAGCAATGAGCAGTTCTTC
CDR3aa: CASSLDVRGSSGSNEQFF

j_gene: TRBJ1-5
abundance: .
d_gene: .
v_gene: TRBV5-6
CDR3nt: TGTGCCAGCAGCTTGGACTCAACTAGCAATCAGCCCCAGCATTTT
CDR3aa: CASSLDSTSNQPQHF

j_gene: TRBJ1-2
abundance: .
d_gene: TRBD1
v_gene: TRBV28
CDR3nt: TGTGCCAGCAGTTTGGGGGGACAGGGGGCCGGCTACACCTTC
CDR3aa: CASSLGGQGAGYTF

j_gene: TRBJ1-2
abundance: .
d_gene: .
v_gene: TRBV6-1
CDR3nt: TGTGCCAGCAGTGAGGGAGCTTATGGCTACACCTTC
CDR3aa: CASSEGAYGYTF

j_gene: TRBJ1-1
abundance: .
d_gene: TRBD1
v_gene: TRBV5-4
CDR3nt: TGTGCCAGCAGCAGCCGGACAGGAGGGGAAGCTTTCTTT
CDR3aa: CASSSRTGGEAFF

j_gene: TRBJ1-4
abundance: .
d_gene: TRBD1
v_gene: TRBV28
CDR3nt: TGTGCCAGCAGTTTAGGGGACAGGGCTGAAAAACTGTTTTTT
CDR3aa: CASSLGDRAEKLFF

j_gene: TRBJ1-2
abundance: .
d_gene: TRBD1
v_gene: TRBV4-2
CDR3nt: TGTGCCAGCAGCCAAGACGTACAGGGGGCACATGGCTACACCTTC
CDR3aa: CASSQDVQGAHGYTF

j_gene: TRBJ1-2
abundance: .
d_gene: .
v_gene: TRBV7-2
CDR3nt: TGTGCCAGCAGCCCCCGAGCAGGTTCGGCATATGGCTACACCTTC
CDR3aa: CASSPRAGSAYGYTF

j_gene: TRBJ1-5
abundance: .
d_gene: .
v_gene: TRBV28
CDR3nt: TGTGCCAGCAGTTTGTCCCTTAGCAATCAGCCCCAGCATTTT
CDR3aa: CASSLSLSNQPQHF

j_gene: TRBJ1-1
abundance: .
d_gene: TRBD1
v_gene: TRBV6-5
CDR3nt: TGTGCCAGCAGTACCCCCAAGGACAGGGATAAAGCTTTCTTT
CDR3aa: CASSTPKDRDKAFF

j_gene: TRBJ2-7
abundance: .
d_gene: .
v_gene: TRBV27
CDR3nt: TGTGCCAGCAGCTTTTTCCCGACTCACAGGGTCTACGAGCAGTACTTC
CDR3aa: CASSFFPTHRVYEQYF

j_gene: TRBJ1-5
abundance: .
d_gene: TRBD1
v_gene: TRBV28
CDR3nt: TGTGCCAGCAGTTTAAGGGGGACAGGGTCTCAGCCCCAGCATTTT
CDR3aa: CASSLRGTGSQPQHF

j_gene: TRBJ1-5
abundance: .
d_gene: .
v_gene: TRBV12-3/TRBV12-4
CDR3nt: TGTGCCAGCAGTTTAGGGGGAGAGCAGCCCCAGCATTTT
CDR3aa: CASSLGGEQPQHF

j_gene: TRBJ1-1
abundance: .
d_gene: TRBD1
v_gene: TRBV19
CDR3nt: TGTGCCAGTAGATACAGGGGGGAGAACACTGAAGCTTTCTTT
CDR3aa: CASRYRGENTEAFF

j_gene: TRBJ2-7
abundance: .
d_gene: .
v_gene: TRBV28
CDR3nt: TGTGCCAGCAGTGACCACGGGGGGCCCTCCTACGAGCAGTACTTC
CDR3aa: CASSDHGGPSYEQYF

j_gene: TRBJ1-4
abundance: .
d_gene: .
v_gene: TRBV5-1
CDR3nt: TGCGCCAGCAGCCCGGGGGGGCTCGTTAATGAAAAACTGTTTTTT
CDR3aa: CASSPGGLVNEKLFF

j_gene: TRBJ1-1
abundance: .
d_gene: .
v_gene: TRBV18
CDR3nt: TGTGCCAGCTCACTAGATGGACAGTCTGCTGAAGCTTTCTTT
CDR3aa: CASSLDGQSAEAFF

j_gene: TRBJ1-2
abundance: .
d_gene: .
v_gene: TRBV19
CDR3nt: TGTGCCAGTAGTATCCGGGACACTATCTATGGCTACACCTTC
CDR3aa: CASSIRDTIYGYTF